The rows below give T cell receptor beta chains drawn from one sample of a study of blood T cell repertoires in COVID-19. Data came from immunoSEQ multiplex PCR; TCRdb stores just in-frame clones and leaves some out. The repertoire includes about 270,000 clones, 85% to 90% of them detected once, and 9.5% to 15% sits in the top ten. Sequencing was carried out using peripheral blood. These receptors were collected from a young woman with COVID-19, enrolled during active disease. CDR3s include the opening cysteine and the closing phenylalanine or tryptophan. A D gene is named only where the DNA matches it firmly. Some rows have no size entry. The others give once, few or many, or a class for an expanded clone.

D gene,V gene,clone size,J gene,CDR3 protein,CDR3 DNA
TRBD1,TRBV5-1,.,TRBJ1-6,CASSLGQGFSSLHF,TGCGCCAGCAGCTTGGGACAGGGCTTTTCTTCCCTCCACTTT
.,TRBV7-8,.,TRBJ1-6,CASSLRISPLHF,TGTGCCAGCAGCCTCCGTATTTCACCCCTCCACTTT
TRBD2,TRBV5-1,.,TRBJ2-4,CASSFHIADSGGAKNIQYF,TGCGCCAGCAGCTTCCATATCGCCGATAGCGGGGGGGCCAAAAACATTCAGTACTTC
.,TRBV6-2/TRBV6-3,.,TRBJ2-7,CASIPLGGPNEQYF,TGTGCCAGCATCCCTCTCGGGGGGCCCAACGAGCAGTACTTC
.,TRBV19,once,TRBJ1-5,CASASGLNQPQHF,TGTGCCAGTGCCTCAGGACTCAATCAGCCCCAGCATTTT
.,TRBV3-1/TRBV3-2,once,TRBJ2-3,CASSQSGGLWYF,TGTGCCAGCAGCCAATCCGGGGGGCTCTGGTATTTT
TRBD1,TRBV7-9,many,TRBJ2-1,CASRRPRQGNNEQFF,TGTGCCAGCAGGCGCCCGCGACAGGGCAACAATGAGCAGTTCTTC
TRBD2,TRBV28,.,TRBJ2-1,CASTTSGGAHYNEQFF,TGTGCCAGCACCACATCGGGGGGGGCGCACTACAATGAGCAGTTCTTC
.,TRBV30,.,TRBJ2-7,CAWCGLDSEQYF,TGTGCCTGGTGTGGTCTGGACTCCGAGCAGTACTTC
.,TRBV7-2,.,TRBJ2-3,CASSLMRGGGNTDTQYF,TGTGCCAGCAGCTTAATGAGGGGAGGAGGGAACACAGATACGCAGTATTTT
.,TRBV19,few,TRBJ1-6,CASKRESSYNSPLHF,TGTGCCAGTAAGAGAGAGAGCTCCTATAATTCACCCCTCCACTTT
TRBD1,TRBV28,.,TRBJ1-3,CASSFPGTGGLAGNTIYF,TGTGCCAGCAGTTTCCCAGGGACAGGGGGATTGGCTGGAAACACCATATATTTT
.,TRBV5-4,.,TRBJ2-7,CASTNSGEQYF,TGTGCCAGCACCAATAGCGGCGAGCAGTACTTC
TRBD1,TRBV10-2,once,TRBJ2-7,CASSKTGNTIGHEQYF,TGCGCCAGCAGTAAGACAGGGAATACGATCGGCCACGAGCAGTACTTC
TRBD2,TRBV7-8,once,TRBJ2-3,CASSLLAGGSSTDTQYF,TGTGCCAGCAGCTTATTAGCGGGGGGTTCTAGCACAGATACGCAGTATTTT
.,TRBV18,.,TRBJ1-5,CASSPFSGSPINQPQHF,TGTGCCAGCTCACCGTTTTCGGGGTCCCCCATCAATCAGCCCCAGCATTTT
TRBD1,TRBV7-9,.,TRBJ2-7,CASSADRDYEQYF,TGTGCCAGCAGCGCGGACAGGGATTACGAGCAGTACTTC
.,TRBV14,once,TRBJ1-4,CASSRLPEAGEKLFF,TGTGCCAGCAGCCGTTTACCTGAGGCTGGTGAAAAACTGTTTTTT
.,TRBV25-1,few,TRBJ2-7,CASGTYEQYF,TGTGCCAGCGGCACCTACGAGCAGTACTTC
.,TRBV7-9,.,TRBJ1-4,CASRQTPGETNEKLFF,TGTGCCAGCAGACAAACCCCGGGAGAAACTAATGAAAAACTGTTTTTT
.,TRBV25-1,.,TRBJ1-4,CASRALGGAEKLFF,TGTGCCAGCAGGGCTCTCGGGGGGGCCGAAAAACTGTTTTTT
.,TRBV19,.,TRBJ1-2,CASSTDYGYTF,TGTGCCAGTAGTACTGACTATGGCTACACCTTC
TRBD1,TRBV11-2,.,TRBJ1-5,CASSPDRAGNQPQHF,TGTGCCAGCAGCCCCGACAGGGCGGGAAATCAGCCCCAGCATTTT
TRBD1,TRBV25-1,.,TRBJ1-1,CASTTGARSEAFF,TGTGCCAGTACGACAGGGGCGAGGTCTGAAGCTTTCTTT
.,TRBV10-3,.,TRBJ2-7,CAISEPGDGRVGFQYF,TGTGCCATCAGTGAGCCGGGGGACGGCAGGGTGGGATTTCAGTACTTC
.,TRBV7-9,.,TRBJ2-5,CASSLELRGVRQETQYF,TGTGCCAGCAGCTTAGAACTTAGAGGAGTCCGCCAAGAGACCCAGTACTTC
TRBD1,TRBV5-8,once,TRBJ1-5,CASSLSGTGGGNQPQHF,TGTGCCAGCAGCTTATCCGGGACAGGGGGTGGCAATCAGCCCCAGCATTTT
.,TRBV7-2,.,TRBJ2-5,CASSPRQYAPETQYF,TGTGCCAGCAGCCCTAGGCAGTATGCGCCAGAGACCCAGTACTTC
TRBD1,TRBV5-4,.,TRBJ1-1,CASRKDRGSRAEAFF,TGTGCCAGCAGAAAAGACAGGGGGAGTAGAGCTGAAGCTTTCTTT
.,TRBV28,few,TRBJ2-2,CASGLPNTGELFF,TGTGCTTCGGGACTCCCGAACACCGGGGAGCTGTTTTTT
TRBD1,TRBV6-4,.,TRBJ1-1,CASKGQENTEAFF,TGTGCCAGTAAGGGACAGGAGAACACTGAAGCTTTCTTT
TRBD1,TRBV16,.,TRBJ1-2,CASSQYGTGDFNYGYTF,TGTGCCAGCAGCCAATACGGGACAGGCGATTTTAACTATGGCTACACCTTC
.,TRBV25-1,.,TRBJ1-1,CASSESFLGGEVEAFF,TGTGCCAGCAGTGAATCTTTCCTAGGGGGGGAGGTTGAAGCTTTCTTT
.,TRBV19,.,TRBJ2-1,CASSIMGGPNNEQFF,TGTGCCAGTAGTATAATGGGGGGGCCCAACAATGAGCAGTTCTTC
TRBD1,TRBV28,.,TRBJ2-3,CASSATGGIRDTQYF,TGTGCCAGCAGCGCCACAGGGGGCATCAGAGATACGCAGTATTTT
TRBD1,TRBV6-5,few,TRBJ1-5,CASSSTGGYQPQHF,TGTGCCAGCAGTTCGACAGGGGGCTATCAGCCCCAGCATTTT
TRBD1,TRBV27,.,TRBJ1-2,CASSPRTGYGYTF,TGTGCCAGCAGTCCACGGACAGGGTATGGCTACACCTTC
.,TRBV12-3/TRBV12-4,.,TRBJ1-1,CASSLTGGKAFF,TGTGCCAGCAGTTTAACGGGGGGGAAAGCTTTCTTT
.,TRBV7-8,.,TRBJ1-5,CASSSQGSNQPQHF,TGTGCCAGCAGCAGTCAGGGTAGTAATCAGCCCCAGCATTTT
.,TRBV7-9,.,TRBJ1-2,CASSLGDYGYTF,TGTGCCAGCAGCTTAGGAGACTATGGCTACACCTTC
.,TRBV19,.,TRBJ1-1,CASRPGNTEAFF,TGTGCCAGTAGACCGGGAAACACTGAAGCTTTCTTT
TRBD2,TRBV10-3,.,TRBJ2-5,CAISEPSGFGETQYF,TGTGCCATCAGTGAACCTAGCGGGTTTGGAGAGACCCAGTACTTC
.,TRBV6-5,few,TRBJ1-5,CASSYSNNQPQHF,TGTGCCAGCAGTTACTCCAATAATCAGCCCCAGCATTTT
TRBD2,TRBV15,.,TRBJ2-3,CATSRTGGVDTQYF,TGTGCCACCAGCCGGACCGGGGGGGTAGATACGCAGTATTTT
TRBD1,TRBV5-4,.,TRBJ2-5,CASSVRTGGLKTQYF,TGTGCCAGCAGCGTCAGGACAGGGGGCCTGAAGACCCAGTACTTC